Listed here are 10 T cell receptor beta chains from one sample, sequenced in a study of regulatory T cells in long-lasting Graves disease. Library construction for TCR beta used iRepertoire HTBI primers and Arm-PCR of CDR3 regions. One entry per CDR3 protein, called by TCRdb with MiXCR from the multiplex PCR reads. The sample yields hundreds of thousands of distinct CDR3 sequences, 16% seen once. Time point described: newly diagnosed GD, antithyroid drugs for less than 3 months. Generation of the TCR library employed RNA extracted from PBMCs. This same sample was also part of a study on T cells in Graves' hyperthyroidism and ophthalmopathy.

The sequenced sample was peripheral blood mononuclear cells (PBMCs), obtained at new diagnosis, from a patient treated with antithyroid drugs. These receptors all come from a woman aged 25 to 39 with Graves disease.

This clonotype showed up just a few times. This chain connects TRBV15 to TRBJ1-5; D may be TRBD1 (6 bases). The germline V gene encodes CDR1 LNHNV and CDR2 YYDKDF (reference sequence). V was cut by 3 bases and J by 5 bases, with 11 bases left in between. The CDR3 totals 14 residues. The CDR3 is CATSRGGHDQPQHF. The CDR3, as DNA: TGTGCCACCAGCAGGGGGGGGCACGATCAGCCCCAGCATTTT.

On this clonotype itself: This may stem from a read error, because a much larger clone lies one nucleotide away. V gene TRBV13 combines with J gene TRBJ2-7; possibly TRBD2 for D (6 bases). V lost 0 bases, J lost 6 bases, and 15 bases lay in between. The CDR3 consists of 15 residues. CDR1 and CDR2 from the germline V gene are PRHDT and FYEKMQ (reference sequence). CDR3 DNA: TGTGCCAGCAGCTTAGGCGGGACTGGGAGGTCCGAGCAGTACTTC. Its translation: CASSLGGTGRSEQYF.

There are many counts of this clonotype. CDR3 loop: CASSSRDPQETQYF. The CDR3 coding sequence is TGTGCCAGCAGCTCCCGGGATCCCCAAGAGACCCAGTACTTC. This chain joins TRBV5-8 and TRBJ2-1, with a possible D match to TRBD2 (5 bases). The better agreement between TRBJ2-5 and the DNA end casts doubt on the J call. This CDR3 spans 14 amino acids. Looked up from germline, CDR1 is SGHTS and CDR2 is YDEGEE.

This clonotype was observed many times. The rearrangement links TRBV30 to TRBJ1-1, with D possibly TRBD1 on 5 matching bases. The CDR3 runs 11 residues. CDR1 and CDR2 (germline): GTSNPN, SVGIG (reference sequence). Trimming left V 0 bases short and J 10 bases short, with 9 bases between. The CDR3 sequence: CAWSVQGAAFF. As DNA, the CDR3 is TGTGCCTGGAGTGTGCAAGGGGCAGCTTTCTTT.

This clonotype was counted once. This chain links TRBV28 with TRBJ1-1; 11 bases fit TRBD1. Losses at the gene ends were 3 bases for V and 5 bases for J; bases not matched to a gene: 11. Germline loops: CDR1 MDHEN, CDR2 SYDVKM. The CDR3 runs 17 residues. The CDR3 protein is CASSFFWTGGVKTEAFF. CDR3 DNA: TGTGCCAGCAGTTTTTTTTGGACAGGGGGCGTTAAAACTGAAGCTTTCTTT.

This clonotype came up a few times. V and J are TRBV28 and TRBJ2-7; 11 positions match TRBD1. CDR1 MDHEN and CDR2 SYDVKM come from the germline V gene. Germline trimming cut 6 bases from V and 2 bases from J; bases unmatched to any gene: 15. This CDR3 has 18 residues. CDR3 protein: CASSTNQDPGQGAYEQYF. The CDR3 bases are TGTGCCAGCAGCACGAACCAAGATCCGGGACAGGGGGCCTACGAGCAGTACTTC. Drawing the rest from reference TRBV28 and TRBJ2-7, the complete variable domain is DVKVTQSSRYLVKRTGEKVFLECVQDMDHENMFWYRQDPGLGLRLIYFSYDVKMKEKGDIPEGYSVSREKKERFSLILESASTNQTSMYLCASSTNQDPGQGAYEQYFGPGTRLTVT.

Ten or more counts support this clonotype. The CDR3, as DNA: TGTGCCAGCAGCTTAGACCCCGGACTAGCGGCACAGTCTACGCAGTATTTT. Translation gives CASSLDPGLAAQSTQYF. V gene TRBV11-2 combines with J gene TRBJ2-3; 10 bases map to TRBD2. CDR1 is SGHAT, CDR2 FQNNGV, per germline. The CDR3 sequence is 17 residues long. V lost 0 bases and J lost 8; bases outside the gene matches: 11.

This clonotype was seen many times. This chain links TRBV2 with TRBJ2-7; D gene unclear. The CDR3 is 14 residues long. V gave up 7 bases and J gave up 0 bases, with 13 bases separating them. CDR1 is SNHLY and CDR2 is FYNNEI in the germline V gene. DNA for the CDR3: TGTGCCAGCATCGGAAGGCAGCCCTCCTACGAGCAGTACTTC. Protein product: CASIGRQPSYEQYF.

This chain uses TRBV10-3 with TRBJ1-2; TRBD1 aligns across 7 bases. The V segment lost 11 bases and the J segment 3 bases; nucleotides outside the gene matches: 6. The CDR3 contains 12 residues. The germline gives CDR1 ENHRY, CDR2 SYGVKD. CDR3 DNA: TGTGCCGCCCGACAGGGAGACTATGGCTACACCTTC. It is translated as CAARQGDYGYTF.

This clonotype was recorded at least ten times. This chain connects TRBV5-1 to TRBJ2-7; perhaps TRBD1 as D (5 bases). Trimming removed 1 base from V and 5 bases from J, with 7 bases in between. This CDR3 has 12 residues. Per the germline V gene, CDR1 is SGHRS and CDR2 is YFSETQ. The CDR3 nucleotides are TGCGCCAGCAGCTTGTTGGGGCACGAGCAGTACTTC. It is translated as CASSLLGHEQYF.